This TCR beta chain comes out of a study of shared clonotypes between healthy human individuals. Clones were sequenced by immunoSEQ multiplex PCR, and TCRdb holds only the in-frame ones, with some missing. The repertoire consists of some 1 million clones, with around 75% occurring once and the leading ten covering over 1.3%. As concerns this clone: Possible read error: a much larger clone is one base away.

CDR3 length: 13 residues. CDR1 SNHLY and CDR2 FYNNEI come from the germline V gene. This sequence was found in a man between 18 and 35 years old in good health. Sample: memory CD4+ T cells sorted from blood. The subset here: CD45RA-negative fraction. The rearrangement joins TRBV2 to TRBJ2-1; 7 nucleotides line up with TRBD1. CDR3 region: CAGSRDSYNEQFF. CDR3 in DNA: TGTGCCGGCAGCCGGGACAGCTACAATGAGCAGTTCTTC.